A selection of T cell receptor beta chains follows, all from one sample in a study of CD8+CD57+ T cells in acquired aplastic anemia. One entry per CDR3 protein results from TCRdb running MiXCR on the reads. The sample lists about 210,000 distinct CDR3 sequences; roughly 35% were seen once. The source material was sorted CD4+, CD8+, or CD8+CD57+ T cells (not recorded which) from PBMCs. The receptors shown here come from a human donor in good health, serving as a control. The CDR3 runs from the conserved cysteine through the conserved F or W. Clone size appears in some rows only: once, few, many, or a class for an expanded clone.

. | TRBJ2-5 | TRBV25-1 | 11 | CVSVSSETQYF
many | TRBJ2-1 | TRBV20-1 | 15 | CSARSMRGVYNEQFF
once | TRBJ1-5 | TRBV2 | 14 | CASSELNSNQSQHF
few | TRBJ2-5 | TRBV4-1 | 16 | CASSHPIGSGGETQYF
. | TRBJ1-2 | TRBV3-1 | 17 | CASSQDFNSGGWYGYTF
few | TRBJ2-1 | TRBV12-3/TRBV12-4 | 17 | CASSSFLIAASYNEQFF
many | TRBJ2-5 | TRBV7-2 | 15 | CASTTPMWGTETQYF
. | TRBJ2-5 | TRBV25-1 | 13 | CASSHGLGETQYF
few | TRBJ2-3 | TRBV13 | 16 | CASSLVRGGSIDTQYF
. | TRBJ2-5 | TRBV4-1 | 14 | CASSPSGPRETQYF
many | TRBJ2-2 | TRBV24-1 | 14 | CATSSGLGTGELFF
. | TRBJ1-2 | TRBV2 | 12 | CASSEAHYGYTF
. | TRBJ1-2 | TRBV24-1 | 12 | CATSDPRYGYTF
many | TRBJ2-3 | TRBV7-9 | 16 | CASRPSSGRVTDTQYF
many | TRBJ2-7 | TRBV20-1 | 12 | CSARGANYEQYF
. | TRBJ2-7 | TRBV19 | 14 | CASNARGASYEQYF
. | TRBJ1-1 | TRBV30 | 13 | CAWSPDLNTEAFF
. | TRBJ1-1 | TRBV18 | 15 | CASSPVLSEDTEAFF
. | TRBJ2-7 | TRBV20-1 | 16 | CSARVLGEQGSYEQYF
. | TRBJ2-2 | TRBV2 | 14 | CASSVRTTTAELFF
many | TRBJ1-4 | TRBV2 | 16 | CASSGAGGPTNEKLFF
. | TRBJ1-2 | TRBV29-1 | 13 | CSSPDSGGLGYTF
. | TRBJ1-1 | TRBV30 | 11 | CAWSVPIRAFF
. | TRBJ1-2 | TRBV25-1 | 14 | CASRPTGGDYGYTF
. | TRBJ1-1 | TRBV6-1 | 14 | CASSEFREYTEAFF